The present entry profiles one T cell receptor (beta chain) with its context. Antigen specificity is unknown. CDR1 is PRHDT and CDR2 is FYEKMQ in the germline V gene (reference sequence). The CDR3 has 15 residues. V was cut by 4 bases and J by 5 bases, with 18 bases left in between. The time point denotes: blood 2 weeks post-SBRT. Stated treatment: 15 Gy SBRT to primary tumor, nephrectomy 4 weeks later. Radiation-treated patients gave blood at baseline, week 2 and week 4. The data derive from a study of radiation and T cells in renal cell carcinoma. Overall study context: Nephrectomy followed 15 Gy stereotactic body radiation by 4 weeks.

Study-level points and caveats: Without pretreatment biopsies, baseline tumor clonotype presence was undetermined. In blood, top tumor clones expanded by 2 weeks, shrinking by 4.

Method: immunoSEQ multiplex PCR; TCRdb's copy keeps in-frame clones and lacks some. The sample yields some 58,000 clones, just over 75% seen once. The sample consisted of blood, taken from a patient whose treatment included radiotherapy and nephrectomy. V usage is TRBV13 and J usage is TRBJ2-7, with a weak D call TRBD1 (6 bases). The receptor comes from a man aged 55 to 70 with renal cell carcinoma. The CDR3 DNA is TGTGCCAGCAGCTCCCGAGGGACAAGGGACGACGAGCAGTACTTC. Amino acids: CASSSRGTRDDEQYF.